Each of the 21 T cell receptor beta chains below was sequenced from the same sample in a study of shared clonotypes between healthy human individuals. Assay: immunoSEQ multiplex PCR; the TCRdb copy retains only in-frame clones and omits some. Of approximately 1.4 million clones listed, approximately 98% are singletons. The specimen was naive CD4+ T cells sorted from blood. As to subset: CD45RA+ positively selected. Every receptor here comes from a man aged 30 to 39 in good health.

This chain connects TRBV9 to TRBJ2-5, with TRBD1 matching over 8 bases. CDR1 and CDR2 from the germline V gene are SGDLS and YYNGEE. The CDR3 is 15 residues long. Trimming at V came to 4 bases and at J to 6 bases, leaving 11 bases not matched to a gene. The CDR3 DNA reads as TGTGCCAGCAGCAGAACGACAGGGGAACCGAAGACCCAGTACTTC. Encoded protein: CASSRTTGEPKTQYF.

The V and J genes are TRBV5-1 and TRBJ2-3; D may be TRBD2 (6 bases). Germline CDR1 SGHRS, CDR2 YFSETQ. This CDR3 region has 14 residues. The V end lost 4 bases, the J end lost 4 bases, and 13 bases lay between the germline ends. The DNA for the CDR3 is TGCGCCAGCAGCGGGACCCCGGGGGCAGATACGCAGTATTTT. Translating gives CASSGTPGADTQYF. The entire variable domain, with the rest obtained from reference TRBV5-1 and TRBJ2-3, is as follows: KAGVTQTPRYLIKTRGQQVTLSCSPISGHRSVSWYQQTPGQGLQFLFEYFSETQRNKGNFPGRFSGRQFSNSRSEMNVSTLELGDSALYLCASSGTPGADTQYFGPGTRLTVL.

The chain recombines TRBV28 with TRBJ1-5, with D possibly TRBD1 on 6 matching bases. V gave up 4 bases and J gave up 3 bases, with 16 bases separating them. Germline assignment: CDR1 MDHEN and CDR2 SYDVKM. This CDR3 spans 16 amino acids. Here the CDR3 reads CASSSLYRGVNQPQHF. CDR3 nucleotide sequence: TGTGCCAGCAGTTCCTTATATAGGGGGGTCAATCAGCCCCAGCATTTT.

Notes on this clone: This CDR3 is also generated by other DNA sequences in the sample. The chain has TRBV29-1 and TRBJ2-2; no clear D. The germline V gene has CDR1 SQVTM and CDR2 ANQGSEA. The CDR3 spans 12 residues. V lost 6 bases to trimming and J lost 4 bases, with 9 bases between them. CDR3 in DNA: TGCAGCGTAGTACCGGGCACCGGGGAGCTGTTTTTT. It is translated as CSVVPGTGELFF.

J is TRBJ2-5 and V is TRBV5-1; D is unclear. Trimming stripped 4 bases from V and 5 bases from J, with 15 bases between. This CDR3 has 14 residues. Per the germline V gene, CDR1 is SGHRS and CDR2 is YFSETQ. The CDR3 protein is CASSRVLSRETQYF. In nucleotides, the CDR3 is TGCGCCAGCAGCCGGGTGCTTAGCCGGGAGACCCAGTACTTC.

The chain couples TRBV10-3 to TRBJ2-3, with 15 bases that match TRBD2. This CDR3 region has 21 residues. Germline lookup yields CDR1 ENHRY and CDR2 SYGVKD. The V and J ends lost 4 bases and 0 bases, in that order; junction bases with no gene match: 14. CDR3 sequence: CAISGGTSGRLTSTSTDTQYF. The CDR3 coding sequence is TGTGCCATCAGTGGAGGGACTAGCGGGAGGTTAACCAGCACTAGCACAGATACGCAGTATTTT.

The V and J genes are TRBV4-1 and TRBJ2-3, with TRBD2 matching 8 bases. The CDR3 is 16 amino acids. With V trimmed by 2 bases and J by 0 bases, 4 bases remained unmatched. Germline values: CDR1 MGHRA, CDR2 YSYEKL. The CDR3 DNA follows: TGCGCCAGCAGCCAACTACTAGCGGCTAGCACAGATACGCAGTATTTT. This translates into CASSQLLAASTDTQYF.

The chain couples TRBV2 to TRBJ2-2; tentatively, D is TRBD1 (6 bases). V lost 4 bases and J 0 bases, leaving 9 bases between the germline ends. This CDR3 is 15 amino acids long. Looked up from germline, CDR1 is SNHLY and CDR2 is FYNNEI. CDR3 bases: TGTGCCAGCAGTGGACAGGTTGCGAACACCGGGGAGCTGTTTTTT. Protein product: CASSGQVANTGELFF.

This chain connects TRBV10-1 to TRBJ1-5; D uncertain. The CDR3 has 13 amino acids. The V and J ends lost 3 bases and 3 bases respectively, with 6 bases between them. CDR1 is WNHNN and CDR2 is SYGVQD in the germline V gene (reference sequence). The DNA for the CDR3 is TGCGCCAGCAGTGAAGACAACAATCAGCCCCAGCATTTT. Translating gives CASSEDNNQPQHF.

This clone occurred once. The chain has TRBV28 and TRBJ2-2; D gene ambiguous. CDR1 is MDHEN, CDR2 SYDVKM, per germline. The length of the CDR3 is 13 residues. The V end lost 7 bases, the J end lost 4 bases, and 10 bases lay between the germline ends. The CDR3 region has the DNA TGTGCCAGCACCGTAGTAGGCACCGGGGAGCTGTTTTTT. It yields the protein CASTVVGTGELFF.

With respect to this clone: The sample has other DNA sequences that encode this CDR3 too. The V gene is TRBV18, the J gene TRBJ1-3; D is unclear. The V end was cut by 2 bases, the J end by 8 bases, with 7 bases between. Per the germline V gene, CDR1 is KGHSH and CDR2 is LQKENI. This CDR3 has 12 amino acids. The CDR3 loop is CASSPKGDTIYF. For the CDR3, the DNA is TGTGCCAGCTCACCAAAAGGAGACACCATATATTTT.

The rearrangement uses TRBV4-1 and TRBJ2-5; D is uncertain. V was clipped by 0 bases and J by 2 bases, with 22 bases between them. Germline V gene data show CDR1 as MGHRA and CDR2 as YSYEKL. The CDR3 has 19 residues. The CDR3 region is CASSQDRVKARLNQETQYF. The CDR3 bases are TGCGCCAGCAGCCAAGATCGCGTGAAGGCTCGGCTGAATCAAGAGACCCAGTACTTC.

This rearrangement joins TRBV5-1 to TRBJ2-2; TRBD1 matches 10 bases. V shed 4 bases and J 0 bases; nucleotides not matched to a gene: 0. The CDR3 sequence is 15 residues long. Per the germline V gene, CDR1 is SGHRS and CDR2 is YFSETQ. The DNA for the CDR3 is TGCGCCAGCAGCGGACAGGGGGCGAACACCGGGGAGCTGTTTTTT. Translating gives CASSGQGANTGELFF.

This clone was recorded only once. The V call is TRBV18, the J call TRBJ2-2, with 8 bases aligning to TRBD1. V was pared by 1 base and J by 5 bases, with 3 bases of the junction left unmatched. The CDR3 contains 15 residues. Germline V gene sequence: CDR1 KGHSH, CDR2 LQKENI. CDR3 nucleotides: TGTGCCAGCTCACCACGACAGGGGCAGACCGGGGAGCTGTTTTTT. Translating it yields CASSPRQGQTGELFF. Based on the CDR3 plus reference TRBV18 and TRBJ2-2, the full variable domain is NAGVMQNPRHLVRRRGQEARLRCSPMKGHSHVYWYRQLPEEGLKFMVYLQKENIIDESGMPKERFSAEFPKEGPSILRIQQVVRGDSAAYFCASSPRQGQTGELFFGEGSRLTVL.

The rearrangement joins TRBV7-8 to TRBJ2-1; tentatively, D is TRBD1 (6 bases). Deletions cut 2 bases from V and 9 bases from J, with 23 bases between. The CDR3 is made up of 17 amino acids. Germline CDR1 reads SGHVS; CDR2 reads FQNEAQ. The CDR3, as DNA: TGTGCCAGCAGCTTAATCCCAGGGGCAGGAGTAGAACGTGAGCAGTTCTTC. Protein product: CASSLIPGAGVEREQFF.

On this clone: This same CDR3 is encoded by further DNA sequences in the sample. The rearrangement uses TRBV9 and TRBJ2-3; the D gene is possibly TRBD2 (6 bases). This CDR3 region has 14 residues. Germline CDR1 and CDR2: SGDLS and YYNGEE. The V gene lost 0 bases and the J gene lost 6 bases, with 11 bases spanning the gap. The DNA for the CDR3 is TGTGCCAGCAGCGTAGAGGGGAGGAGGGATACGCAGTATTTT. Residues: CASSVEGRRDTQYF.

V and J are TRBV28 and TRBJ2-7; D ambiguous. CDR1 and CDR2 from the germline V gene are MDHEN and SYDVKM. V was shortened by 5 bases and J by 3 bases, with 8 bases between the two germline ends. CDR3 length equals 12 residues. The CDR3 region is CASSPFNYEQYF. DNA of the CDR3: TGTGCCAGCAGTCCATTTAACTACGAGCAGTACTTC.

V and J are TRBV9 and TRBJ2-7, with D unclear. V dropped 4 bases and J dropped 1 base, with 18 bases sitting between them. Germline CDR1 is SGDLS and CDR2 is YYNGEE. CDR3 length equals 16 residues. The CDR3 DNA sequence: TGTGCCAGCAGCCCCTCAGGAGTTGGGATATCCTACGAGCAGTACTTC. It translates to CASSPSGVGISYEQYF.

This sequence joins TRBV6-5 and TRBJ2-7; 9 bases map to TRBD1. This CDR3 has 14 amino acids. V trimming: 8 bases; J trimming: 12 bases; junction bases outside the gene matches: 17. CDR1 MNHEY and CDR2 SVGAGI come from the germline V gene. As DNA, the CDR3 is TGTGCCAGCCTACCCTCCCGGGACAGGGAGCAATTGTACTTC. It translates to CASLPSRDREQLYF.

This chain uses TRBV11-2 with TRBJ2-7; 9 bases agree with TRBD2. The CDR3 runs to 15 residues. J lost 2 bases, V lost 4 bases, and 6 bases had no gene match. Germline CDR1 and CDR2: SGHAT and FQNNGV. DNA for the CDR3: TGTGCCAGCAGCTCCCTGTTAGCGGGAGCCTACGAGCAGTACTTC. Its translation: CASSSLLAGAYEQYF.

The chain has TRBV4-1 and TRBJ2-1; D remains ambiguous. Trimming took off 4 bases at V and 0 bases at J, with 13 bases between the two ends. There are 16 residues in the CDR3. In germline, CDR1 is MGHRA, CDR2 YSYEKL. The CDR3 loop reads CASSRPLFGSYNEQFF. CDR3 coding DNA: TGCGCCAGCAGCCGACCGCTTTTCGGCTCCTACAATGAGCAGTTCTTC.